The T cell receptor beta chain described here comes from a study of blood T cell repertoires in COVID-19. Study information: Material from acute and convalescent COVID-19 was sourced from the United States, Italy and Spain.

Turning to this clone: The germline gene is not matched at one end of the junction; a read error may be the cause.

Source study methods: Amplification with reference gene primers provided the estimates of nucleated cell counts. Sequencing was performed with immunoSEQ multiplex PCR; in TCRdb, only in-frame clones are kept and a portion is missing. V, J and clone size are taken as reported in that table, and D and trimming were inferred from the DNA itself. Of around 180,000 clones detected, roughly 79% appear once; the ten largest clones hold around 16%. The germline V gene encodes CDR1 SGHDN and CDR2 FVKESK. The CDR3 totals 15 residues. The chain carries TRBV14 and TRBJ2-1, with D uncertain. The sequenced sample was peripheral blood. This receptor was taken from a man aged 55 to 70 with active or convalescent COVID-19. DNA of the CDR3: TGTGCCAGCAGTCAAGAAGTAGGCTATGGAGATGAGCAGTTCTTC. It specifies CASSQEVGYGDEQFF.